The rows below give T cell receptor beta chains drawn from one sample of a study of T cells expressing NK-cell markers. After re-calling the 5' RACE reads, TCRdb lists one entry per CDR3 protein, DNA absent. Its table records about half a million distinct CDR3 sequences. What was sequenced was blood T cells: a sorted CD56 or NKG2C T cell subset, CD4+ or CD8+ T cells, or bulk PBMC T cells (not recorded which). Every receptor here comes from a woman aged 45-59 years in good health. Each CDR3 is given with its conserved first and last residue.

cdr3_aa: CASSDLGLAGGPHYEQYF; j_call: TRBJ2-7; v_call: TRBV2
cdr3_aa: CASSQTRVRKIQETQYF; j_call: TRBJ2-5; v_call: TRBV14
cdr3_aa: CASSPLPWTVNTEAFF; j_call: TRBJ1-1; v_call: TRBV18
cdr3_aa: CASSPDGSGHNEQFF; j_call: TRBJ2-1; v_call: TRBV11-3
cdr3_aa: CASSLAPGTEAFF; j_call: TRBJ1-1; v_call: TRBV5-1
cdr3_aa: CASSPYPLGTSSEQYF; j_call: TRBJ2-7; v_call: TRBV12-3/TRBV12-4
cdr3_aa: CSARGQGRDEQFF; j_call: TRBJ2-1; v_call: TRBV20-1
cdr3_aa: CASSIPTGLHQPQHF; j_call: TRBJ1-5; v_call: TRBV19
cdr3_aa: CASYPSSSNEQFF; j_call: TRBJ2-1; v_call: TRBV6-1
cdr3_aa: CASSQGLAGGPSTDTQYF; j_call: TRBJ2-3; v_call: TRBV4-1
cdr3_aa: CASSPPAWEQFF; j_call: TRBJ2-1; v_call: TRBV4-1
cdr3_aa: CATSRDLFHTSGRYEQFF; j_call: TRBJ2-1; v_call: TRBV15
cdr3_aa: CAARGVPGELFF; j_call: TRBJ2-2; v_call: TRBV27
cdr3_aa: CASSQGLLQETQYF; j_call: TRBJ2-5; v_call: TRBV4-2
cdr3_aa: CSARNDHYYGYTF; j_call: TRBJ1-2; v_call: TRBV20-1
cdr3_aa: CASSFGRDRDLGYGYTF; j_call: TRBJ1-2; v_call: TRBV12-1
cdr3_aa: CAWGRTSGSRTQYF; j_call: TRBJ2-3; v_call: TRBV30
cdr3_aa: CSARDGTSGSGGQFF; j_call: TRBJ2-1; v_call: TRBV20-1
cdr3_aa: CSVTGTSGRNTGELFF; j_call: TRBJ2-2; v_call: TRBV29-1
cdr3_aa: CASSFNPGTSPLHF; j_call: TRBJ1-6; v_call: TRBV12-3/TRBV12-4
cdr3_aa: CATTRSGRAPNEQFF; j_call: TRBJ2-1; v_call: TRBV24-1
cdr3_aa: CASSASGSITDTQYF; j_call: TRBJ2-3; v_call: TRBV9
cdr3_aa: CASSSVLTGGWEKLFF; j_call: TRBJ1-4; v_call: TRBV12-3/TRBV12-4
cdr3_aa: CASSDSSVASYEQYF; j_call: TRBJ2-7; v_call: TRBV6-1
cdr3_aa: CARGQAYEQYF; j_call: TRBJ2-7; v_call: TRBV30
cdr3_aa: CASSRQGKGVTEAFF; j_call: TRBJ1-1; v_call: TRBV12-3/TRBV12-4
cdr3_aa: CSAKSAAGPRETQYF; j_call: TRBJ2-5; v_call: TRBV20-1
cdr3_aa: CAISESPAGAQETQYF; j_call: TRBJ2-5; v_call: TRBV10-3
cdr3_aa: CASSVGVGDPAKNIQYF; j_call: TRBJ2-4; v_call: TRBV9
cdr3_aa: CASSFGAGLYNEQFF; j_call: TRBJ2-1; v_call: TRBV5-5
cdr3_aa: CASSYLGGLNTEAFF; j_call: TRBJ1-1; v_call: TRBV12-3/TRBV12-4
cdr3_aa: CASSRQGLAGANTGELFF; j_call: TRBJ2-2; v_call: TRBV7-2
cdr3_aa: CSVELGGILNDEQFF; j_call: TRBJ2-1; v_call: TRBV29-1
cdr3_aa: CASSFLKTAQETQYF; j_call: TRBJ2-5; v_call: TRBV7-2
cdr3_aa: CASSPWVADGYTF; j_call: TRBJ1-2; v_call: TRBV12-3/TRBV12-4
cdr3_aa: CASSFSGRGEQFF; j_call: TRBJ2-1; v_call: TRBV7-3
cdr3_aa: CASSPTGRTGLDYEQYF; j_call: TRBJ2-7; v_call: TRBV5-1
cdr3_aa: CASSPGDQPQHF; j_call: TRBJ1-5; v_call: TRBV18
cdr3_aa: CASSKGQSSYNEQFF; j_call: TRBJ2-1; v_call: TRBV6-5
cdr3_aa: CATSGSPVADTQYF; j_call: TRBJ2-3; v_call: TRBV24-1
cdr3_aa: CASSYEGNSFDEQFF; j_call: TRBJ2-1; v_call: TRBV6-5
cdr3_aa: CAISESRGFGTDTQYF; j_call: TRBJ2-3; v_call: TRBV10-3
cdr3_aa: CASSLGVAGANVLTF; j_call: TRBJ2-6; v_call: TRBV11-2
cdr3_aa: CSADRGPEGADTQYF; j_call: TRBJ2-3; v_call: TRBV20-1
cdr3_aa: CASSALVRLTSGRADTQYF; j_call: TRBJ2-3; v_call: TRBV6-1
cdr3_aa: CSARDPWGKETQYF; j_call: TRBJ2-5; v_call: TRBV20-1
cdr3_aa: CASSSTGGNIQYF; j_call: TRBJ2-4; v_call: TRBV7-9
cdr3_aa: CASSTLAGTGELFF; j_call: TRBJ2-2; v_call: TRBV19
cdr3_aa: CASSLARSGANVLTF; j_call: TRBJ2-6; v_call: TRBV7-8
cdr3_aa: CASSRSEKRESYNEQFF; j_call: TRBJ2-1; v_call: TRBV3-1
cdr3_aa: CASRAGGTSGLTEQFF; j_call: TRBJ2-1; v_call: TRBV12-3/TRBV12-4
cdr3_aa: CASSLESRREIQYF; j_call: TRBJ2-5; v_call: TRBV7-2
cdr3_aa: CASSVDGYAYNEQFF; j_call: TRBJ2-1; v_call: TRBV9
cdr3_aa: CASSSDRGRFYEQYF; j_call: TRBJ2-7; v_call: TRBV5-1
cdr3_aa: CSVAATSGKETQYF; j_call: TRBJ2-5; v_call: TRBV29-1
cdr3_aa: CASSRGLAGRPGGELFF; j_call: TRBJ2-2; v_call: TRBV3-1